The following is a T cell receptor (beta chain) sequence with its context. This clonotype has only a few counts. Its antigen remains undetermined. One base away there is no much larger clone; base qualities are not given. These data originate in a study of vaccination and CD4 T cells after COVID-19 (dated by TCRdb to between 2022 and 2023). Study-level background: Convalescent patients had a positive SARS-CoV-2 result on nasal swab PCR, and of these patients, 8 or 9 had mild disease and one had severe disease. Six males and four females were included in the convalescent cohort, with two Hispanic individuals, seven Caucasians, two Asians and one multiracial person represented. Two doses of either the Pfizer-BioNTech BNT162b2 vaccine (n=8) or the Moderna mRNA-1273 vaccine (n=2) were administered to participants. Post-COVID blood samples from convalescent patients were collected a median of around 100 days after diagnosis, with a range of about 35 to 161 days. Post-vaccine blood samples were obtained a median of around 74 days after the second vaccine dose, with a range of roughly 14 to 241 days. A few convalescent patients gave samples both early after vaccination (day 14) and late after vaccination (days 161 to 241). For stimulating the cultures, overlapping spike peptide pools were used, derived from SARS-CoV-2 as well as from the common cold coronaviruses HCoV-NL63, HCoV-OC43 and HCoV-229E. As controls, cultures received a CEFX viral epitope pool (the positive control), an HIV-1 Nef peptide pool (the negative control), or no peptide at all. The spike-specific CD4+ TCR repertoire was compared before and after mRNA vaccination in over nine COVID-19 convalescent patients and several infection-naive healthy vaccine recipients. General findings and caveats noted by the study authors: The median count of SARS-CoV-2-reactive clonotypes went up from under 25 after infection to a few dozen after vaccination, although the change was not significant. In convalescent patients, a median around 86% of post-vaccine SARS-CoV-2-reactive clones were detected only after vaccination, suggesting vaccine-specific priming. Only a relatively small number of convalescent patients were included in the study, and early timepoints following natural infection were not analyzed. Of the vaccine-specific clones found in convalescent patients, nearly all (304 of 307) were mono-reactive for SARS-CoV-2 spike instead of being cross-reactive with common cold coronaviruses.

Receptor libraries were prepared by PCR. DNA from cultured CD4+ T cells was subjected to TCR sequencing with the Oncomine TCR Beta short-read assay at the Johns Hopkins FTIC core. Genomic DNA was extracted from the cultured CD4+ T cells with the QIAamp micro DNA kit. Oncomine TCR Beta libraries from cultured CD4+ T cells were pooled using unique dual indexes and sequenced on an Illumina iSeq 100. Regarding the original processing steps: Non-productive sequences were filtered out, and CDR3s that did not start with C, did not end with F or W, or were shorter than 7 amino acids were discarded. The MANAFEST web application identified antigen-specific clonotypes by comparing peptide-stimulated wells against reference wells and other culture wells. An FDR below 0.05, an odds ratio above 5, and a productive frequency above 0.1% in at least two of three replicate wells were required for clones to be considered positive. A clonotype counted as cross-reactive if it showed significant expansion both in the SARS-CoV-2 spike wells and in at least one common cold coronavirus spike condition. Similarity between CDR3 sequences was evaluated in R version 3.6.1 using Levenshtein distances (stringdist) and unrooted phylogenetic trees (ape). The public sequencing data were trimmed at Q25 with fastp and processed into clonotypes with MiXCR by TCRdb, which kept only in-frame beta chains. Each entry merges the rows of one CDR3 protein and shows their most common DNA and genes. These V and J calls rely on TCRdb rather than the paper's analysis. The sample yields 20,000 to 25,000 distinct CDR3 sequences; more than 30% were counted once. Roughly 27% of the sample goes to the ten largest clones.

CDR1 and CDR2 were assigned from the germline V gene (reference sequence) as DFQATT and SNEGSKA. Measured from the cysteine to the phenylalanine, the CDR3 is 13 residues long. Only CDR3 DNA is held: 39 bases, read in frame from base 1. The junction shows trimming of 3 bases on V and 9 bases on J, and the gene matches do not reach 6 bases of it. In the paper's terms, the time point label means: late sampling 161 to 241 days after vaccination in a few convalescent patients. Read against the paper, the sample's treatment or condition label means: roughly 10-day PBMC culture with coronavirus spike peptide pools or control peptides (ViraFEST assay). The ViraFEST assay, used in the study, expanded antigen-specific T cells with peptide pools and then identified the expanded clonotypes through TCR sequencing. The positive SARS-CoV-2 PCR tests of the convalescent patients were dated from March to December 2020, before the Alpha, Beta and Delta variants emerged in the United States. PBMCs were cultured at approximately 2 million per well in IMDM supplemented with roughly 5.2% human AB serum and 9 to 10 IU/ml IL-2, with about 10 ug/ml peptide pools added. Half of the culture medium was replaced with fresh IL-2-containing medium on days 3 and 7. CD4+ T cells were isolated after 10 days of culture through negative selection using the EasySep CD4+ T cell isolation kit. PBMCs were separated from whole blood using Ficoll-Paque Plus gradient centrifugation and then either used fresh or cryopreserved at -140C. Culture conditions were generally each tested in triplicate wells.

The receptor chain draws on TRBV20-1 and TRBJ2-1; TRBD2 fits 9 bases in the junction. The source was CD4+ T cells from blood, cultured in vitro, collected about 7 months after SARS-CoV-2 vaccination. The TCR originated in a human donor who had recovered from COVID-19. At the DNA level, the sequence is TGCAGTGCTAGTAGTAGCGGGGGTGGTGAGCAGTTCTTC. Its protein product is CSASSSGGGEQFF.